The TCR beta chain under discussion was sequenced for a study of identical twins. TCRdb recomputed calls from the 5' RACE reads with MiXCR, one row per CDR3 protein. Of about 690,000 distinct CDR3 sequences listed, about 20% are singletons. The J segment lost 9 bases and the V segment lost 4 bases, leaving 6 bases of the junction unmatched. The CDR3 covers 14 residues. These sequences were also reported in another study, on T cells expressing NK-cell markers.

Sequences were obtained from PBMCs. This clonotype was sampled from a woman aged 18-29 years in good health. This chain connects TRBV12-3 or TRBV12-4 to TRBJ2-4; 10 bases match TRBD2. The CDR3 DNA is TGTGCCAGCAGTTACAGCGGGAGGGCGGGCATTCAGTACTTC. Translated, it gives CASSYSGRAGIQYF.